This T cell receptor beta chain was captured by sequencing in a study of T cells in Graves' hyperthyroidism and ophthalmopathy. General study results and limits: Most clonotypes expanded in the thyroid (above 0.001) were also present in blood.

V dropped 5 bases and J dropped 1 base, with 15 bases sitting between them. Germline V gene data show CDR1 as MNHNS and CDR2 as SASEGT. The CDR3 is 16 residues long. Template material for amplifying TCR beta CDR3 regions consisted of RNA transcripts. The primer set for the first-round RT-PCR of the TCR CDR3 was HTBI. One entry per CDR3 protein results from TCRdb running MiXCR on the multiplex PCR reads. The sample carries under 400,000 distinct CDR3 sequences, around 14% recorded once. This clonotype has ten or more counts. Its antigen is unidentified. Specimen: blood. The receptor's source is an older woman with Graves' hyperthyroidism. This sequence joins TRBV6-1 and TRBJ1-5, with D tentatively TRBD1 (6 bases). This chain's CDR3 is CASSWDTRNSNQPQHF. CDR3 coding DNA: TGTGCCAGCAGTTGGGACACACGAAACAGCAATCAGCCCCAGCATTTT.